What follows describes a single T cell receptor (beta chain). Its specificity is not known. The study drew its donors from healthy HIV-negative adults without recent acute infections or vaccinations. The data originate from a study of shared clonotypes between healthy human individuals. Findings and limits, study-wide: Sorted-subset sequencing was shown by rarefaction to be incomplete despite large depth. Naive subsets typically showed greater estimated richness than memory subsets.

Genomic DNA per cell subset filled all wells of several immunoSEQ plates. Here immunoSEQ multiplex PCR was the method, and the copy in TCRdb shows in-frame clones only, minus some. The sample records some 980,000 clones, about 80% being singletons. In germline, CDR1 is SGHVS, CDR2 FQNEAQ. Trimming at V came to 3 bases and at J to 5 bases, leaving 6 bases not matched to a gene. This CDR3 has 15 amino acids. The sequence was obtained from a man between 18 and 29 years old in good health. The sample consisted of memory CD4+ T cells sorted from blood. Documented subset: CD45RA-negative fraction. The chain has TRBV7-8 and TRBJ1-4; 7 nucleotides align to TRBD1. The CDR3 coding sequence is TGTGCCAGCAGCTTGGGGGACAGCAAGAATGAAAAACTGTTTTTT. Amino acids: CASSLGDSKNEKLFF.